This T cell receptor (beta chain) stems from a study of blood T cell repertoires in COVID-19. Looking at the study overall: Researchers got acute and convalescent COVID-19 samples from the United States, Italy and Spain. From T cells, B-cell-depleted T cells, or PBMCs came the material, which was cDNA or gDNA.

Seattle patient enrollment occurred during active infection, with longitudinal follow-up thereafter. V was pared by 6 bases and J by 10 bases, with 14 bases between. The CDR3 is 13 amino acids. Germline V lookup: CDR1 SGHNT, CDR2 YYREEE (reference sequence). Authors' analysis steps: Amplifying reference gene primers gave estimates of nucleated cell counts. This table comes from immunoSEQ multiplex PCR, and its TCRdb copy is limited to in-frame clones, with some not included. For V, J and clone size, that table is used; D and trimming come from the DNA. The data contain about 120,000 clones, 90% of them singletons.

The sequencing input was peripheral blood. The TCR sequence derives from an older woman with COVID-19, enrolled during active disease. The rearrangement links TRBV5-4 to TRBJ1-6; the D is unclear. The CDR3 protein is CASNRSRGSPLHF. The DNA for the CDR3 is TGTGCCAGCAACCGGAGCCGCGGGTCACCCCTCCACTTT.